The 11 T cell receptor beta chains given below trace back to one sample, sequenced in a study of shared clonotypes between healthy human individuals. Assay used: immunoSEQ multiplex PCR; TCRdb lists only in-frame clones, some missing. The sample has some 2,000,000 clones, 95% seen once. Specimen: naive CD4+ T cells sorted from blood. Subset given: CD45RA+ positively selected. Receptors were obtained from a man aged 18 to 29 in good health.

This chain joins TRBV5-1 and TRBJ2-3; 9 nucleotides match TRBD2. CDR1 and CDR2 from the germline V gene are SGHRS and YFSETQ. The CDR3 is 15 amino acids. The V gene end was trimmed by 7 bases and the J gene end by 5 bases; junction bases not matched to a gene: 11. CDR3 loop: CASRAGGPIGDTQYF. DNA for the CDR3: TGCGCCAGCCGGGCGGGGGGGCCGATTGGAGATACGCAGTATTTT.

In the case of this clone: Other DNA sequences in this specimen translate into the identical CDR3. The J gene is TRBJ2-1, the V gene TRBV7-2; D is unclear. V lost 5 bases and J 3 bases, leaving 2 bases between the germline ends. Germline CDR1 reads SGHTA; CDR2 reads FQGNSA. CDR3 length equals 11 residues. The chain's CDR3 is CASSRYNEQFF. DNA for the CDR3: TGTGCCAGCAGCCGCTACAATGAGCAGTTCTTC.

This chain joins TRBV10-3 and TRBJ1-2; no clear D gene. Trimming left V 3 bases short and J 3 bases short, with 8 bases between. CDR3 length: 13 residues. Germline-derived CDR1 and CDR2 are ENHRY and SYGVKD. CDR3 coding DNA: TGTGCCATCAGTGATTCGACGGACTATGGCTACACCTTC. Protein: CAISDSTDYGYTF.

This clone appeared a few times. This sample also contains other DNA sequences that code for the same CDR3. The chain joins TRBV5-1 to TRBJ1-4; D is unresolved. The CDR3 has 14 amino acids. Germline V gives CDR1 SGHRS, CDR2 YFSETQ. V was clipped by 0 bases and J by 8 bases, with 11 bases between them. The CDR3 nucleotides are TGCGCCAGCAGCTTGGTCGGGATAGGAGAAAAACTGTTTTTT. Protein: CASSLVGIGEKLFF. The full variable domain, in which reference TRBV5-1 and TRBJ1-4 provide the parts outside the CDR3, is KAGVTQTPRYLIKTRGQQVTLSCSPISGHRSVSWYQQTPGQGLQFLFEYFSETQRNKGNFPGRFSGRQFSNSRSEMNVSTLELGDSALYLCASSLVGIGEKLFFGSGTQLSVL.

This chain uses TRBV6-5 with TRBJ2-5; TRBD2 matches at 8 bases. Germline-derived CDR1 and CDR2 are MNHEY and SVGAGI. V shed 6 bases, J shed 5 bases, and the junction held 11 bases outside the gene matches. CDR3 length: 15 residues. The CDR3 nucleotides read TGTGCCAGCAGCTCTCCGGGACTAGGGCGTGAGACCCAGTACTTC. Its translation is CASSSPGLGRETQYF.

The chain is built from TRBV5-4 and TRBJ2-7; 7 bases agree with TRBD1. With 1 base clipped from V and 6 bases from J, the junction kept 10 bases outside the gene matches. Germline V gene data show CDR1 as SGHNT and CDR2 as YYREEE (reference sequence). The CDR3 loop spans 15 amino acids. CDR3 DNA sequence: TGTGCCAGCAGCTTGAGAACAGGGGCAAGTTCCGAGCAGTACTTC. It encodes CASSLRTGASSEQYF. The whole variable domain, filled in from reference TRBV5-4 and TRBJ2-7, reads ETGVTQSPTHLIKTRGQQVTLRCSSQSGHNTVSWYQQALGQGPQFIFQYYREEENGRGNFPPRFSGLQFPNYSSELNVNALELDDSALYLCASSLRTGASSEQYFGPGTRLTVT.

The table lists this clone with a count of one. The V and J genes are TRBV10-1 and TRBJ2-1; 9 bases align to TRBD2. The germline gives CDR1 WNHNN, CDR2 SYGVQD (reference sequence). The CDR3 runs to 14 residues. V trimming: 5 bases; J trimming: 8 bases; junction bases outside the gene matches: 7. CDR3 in DNA: TGCGCCAGCAGTTTTAGCGGGGGCACCGATGAGCAGTTCTTC. It translates to CASSFSGGTDEQFF.

This rearrangement joins TRBV28 to TRBJ1-5, with TRBD1 identical over 9 bases. Germline assignment: CDR1 MDHEN and CDR2 SYDVKM. V trimming: 8 bases; J trimming: 5 bases; junction bases outside the gene matches: 4. The CDR3 sequence is 13 residues long. The CDR3 loop reads CASSRQGDQPQHF. The CDR3 nucleotides read TGTGCCAGCTCCCGACAGGGGGATCAGCCCCAGCATTTT.

Remarks on this clone: Other nucleotide sequences in the sample specify the same CDR3. The chain has TRBV5-1 and TRBJ2-7, with 7 bases that match TRBD1. Germline CDR1 SGHRS, CDR2 YFSETQ. CDR3 length: 14 amino acids. V gave up 0 bases and J gave up 3 bases; unmatched junction bases: 3. The CDR3: CASSLEGGRYEQYF. As DNA, the CDR3 is TGCGCCAGCAGCTTGGAAGGGGGCCGCTACGAGCAGTACTTC.

The CDR3 DNA reads TGTGCCAGCGTCTTAGGGGTTGAGCAGTTCTTC. Its translation: CASVLGVEQFF. The chain employs TRBV2 and TRBJ2-1, with D perhaps TRBD1 (5 bases). This CDR3 region has 11 residues. V was trimmed by 8 bases and J by 9 bases, leaving 11 bases between them. Germline loops: CDR1 SNHLY, CDR2 FYNNEI.

V is TRBV4-1 and J is TRBJ1-1; D remains ambiguous. Germline loops: CDR1 MGHRA, CDR2 YSYEKL. The CDR3 has 13 residues. V was pared by 3 bases and J by 0 bases, with 5 bases between. The CDR3 protein is CASSHPVNTEAFF. In DNA, the CDR3 is TGCGCCAGCAGCCACCCGGTGAACACTGAAGCTTTCTTT.